These T cell receptor beta chains were read from a single sample in a study of Ad26.COV2.S vaccination and SARS-CoV-2 variants. Produced via immunoSEQ multiplex PCR; TCRdb's table is partial and in-frame only. Here the sample spans about 400,000 clones, roughly 80% being singletons. This specimen consisted of peripheral blood, obtained in a trial of Ad26.COV2.S vaccine versus placebo. The receptors derive from a person aged 18-65 years who received the Ad26.COV2.S COVID-19 vaccine or a placebo. Each CDR3 is given with its conserved first and last residue. Fields, in order: J gene, V gene, CDR3 protein.

TRBJ2-7	TRBV7-9	CASSLGGRGRFYEQYF
TRBJ2-3	TRBV9	CASSVASTDTQYF
TRBJ1-1	TRBV27	CASSPRRNLHGAFF
TRBJ2-7	TRBV27	CASSFGWPYEQYF
TRBJ2-6	TRBV10-1	CASSGGSGANVLTF
TRBJ1-6	TRBV5-1	CASKDTAESPLHF
TRBJ1-2	TRBV2	CASRASTAFYGYTF
TRBJ2-1	TRBV18	CASSPQGYNEQFF
TRBJ1-2	TRBV7-9	CASSFNAGTGANYGYTF
TRBJ1-4	TRBV11-2	CASRRWGGTNEKLFF
TRBJ1-6	TRBV6-5	CASSKGSPLHF
TRBJ2-7	TRBV5-4	CASSLSGNIGEQYF
TRBJ2-7	TRBV12-3/TRBV12-4	CASSSLAGVEQYF
TRBJ1-2	TRBV19	CASSIFQGGSYGYTF
TRBJ1-1	TRBV2	CASSGTAIPNTEAFF
TRBJ2-7	TRBV13	CASSLGDLDEQYF
TRBJ2-7	TRBV19	CASSPGVTYEQYF
TRBJ2-2	TRBV3-1/TRBV3-2	CASSRGFGELFF
TRBJ2-7	TRBV5-6	CASSLDAPYSDYYEQYF
TRBJ1-1	TRBV12-5	CASGLVIGRVRTEAFF
TRBJ2-7	TRBV6-5	CASRPGLAPSYEQYF
TRBJ2-2	TRBV14	CASSLSGTGELFF
TRBJ1-6	TRBV19	CASLQGYNSPLHF
TRBJ2-5	TRBV7-9	CASSPPSAGETQYF
TRBJ2-4	TRBV29-1	CSASRDRTNIQYF
TRBJ2-1	TRBV5-4	CASSPGTPEQFF
TRBJ2-7	TRBV7-3	CASSLFGPDEQYF
TRBJ2-1	TRBV7-7	CASSLGLAGGSEQFF
TRBJ2-3	TRBV2	CASSVQGDTQYF
TRBJ1-1	TRBV7-3	CASSLVPIRGLTEAFF
TRBJ2-1	TRBV29-1	CSVGPTGQDNEQFF
TRBJ1-1	TRBV29-1	CSVLKGGLNTEAFF
TRBJ2-1	TRBV6-5	CASTLALYNEQFF
TRBJ1-3	TRBV27	CASNWVGVVPGNTIYF
TRBJ1-4	TRBV7-2	CASSLTGGRTNEKLFF
TRBJ2-4	TRBV20-1	CSASLAGGQLAKNIQYF
TRBJ2-1	TRBV7-3	CASSLGQVNEQFF
TRBJ1-2	TRBV5-4	CASSLWGRGNYGYTF
TRBJ1-1	TRBV5-6	CASSILTGGAPEAFF
TRBJ1-3	TRBV7-3	CASSLVGWGSGNTIYF
TRBJ1-2	TRBV7-3	CASSLTRDYGYTF
TRBJ1-2	TRBV27	CASSFDSDNYGYTF
TRBJ2-3	TRBV15	CATSRGQGASTDTQYF
TRBJ1-6	TRBV7-3	CASSPGQPNSPLHF
TRBJ2-7	TRBV5-1	CASSLTGQYSDEQYF
TRBJ1-4	TRBV4-1	CASSRPPQSATNEKLFF
TRBJ2-1	TRBV5-1	CASSSQGAYNEQFF
TRBJ2-5	TRBV7-6	CASSLARGQGARETQYF
TRBJ1-1	TRBV5-4	CASSLNSYYLNTEAFF
TRBJ2-7	TRBV13	CASSPKGRGSYEQYF
TRBJ2-2	TRBV10-3	CAIGRGGNTGELFF
TRBJ1-6	TRBV30	CAWRQSSYNSPLHF
TRBJ1-1	TRBV11-3	CASSTRQGNTEAFF
TRBJ1-4	TRBV5-1	CASRTTGSNEKLFF
TRBJ2-7	TRBV5-3	CARSLDVGGRFGEQYF